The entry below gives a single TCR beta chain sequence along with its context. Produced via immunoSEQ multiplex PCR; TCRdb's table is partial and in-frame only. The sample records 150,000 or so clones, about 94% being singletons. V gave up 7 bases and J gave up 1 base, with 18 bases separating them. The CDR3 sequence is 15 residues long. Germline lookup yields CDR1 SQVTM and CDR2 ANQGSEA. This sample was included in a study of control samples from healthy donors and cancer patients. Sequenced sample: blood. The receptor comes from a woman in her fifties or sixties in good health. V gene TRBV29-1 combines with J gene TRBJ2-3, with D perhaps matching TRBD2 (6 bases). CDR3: CSAEGTPAGTDTQYF. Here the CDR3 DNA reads TGCAGCGCCGAAGGGACTCCCGCCGGCACAGATACGCAGTATTTT.